The T cell receptor beta chain described here comes from a study of blood T cells in healthy people across ages. Primed by a sample-barcoded 5' primer and a J-beta primer mix, a second PCR proceeded for about 6 to 11 cycles. TCRdb reprocessed the 5' RACE reads via MiXCR and lists one record per CDR3 protein. The sample lists 700,000 to 900,000 distinct CDR3 sequences, roughly 53% occurring once. Each sample yielded at least 7 million isolated PBMCs. This clonotype was picked up a small number of times. The source is a man at least 80 years old in good health. Sequenced sample: blood.

The CDR3 loop is CASSLRTGGRYF. The CDR3, as DNA: TGTGCCAGCAGCTTAAGGACAGGGGGAAGGTACTTC. V is TRBV7-2 and J is TRBJ2-4; 10 positions match TRBD1. Germline V gives CDR1 SGHTA, CDR2 FQGNSA. This CDR3 comprises 12 residues. V was pared by 2 bases and J by 15 bases, with 4 bases of the junction left unmatched.